This paragraph covers one T cell receptor (beta chain) sequence. Its target is not known. The data belong to a study of cytomegalovirus exposure and HLA in healthy donors. Points from the study as a whole: Specific recognition of CMV antigens was confirmed in vitro for three chains (all CMV-associated). Later, an analysis found that TCR clusters from the first cohort tended to co-occur in the 120 validation repertoires.

Method: immunoSEQ multiplex PCR; TCRdb's copy keeps in-frame clones and lacks some. The sample holds under 150,000 clones; about 90% are singletons and the top ten take 1.5% to 2%. The germline CDR1 and CDR2 sequences are SGHRS and YFSETQ. The V and J ends lost 3 bases and 2 bases respectively, with 13 bases between them. The CDR3 sequence is 15 residues long. Sequenced material: PBMCs. This chain links TRBV5-1 with TRBJ2-3, with D possibly TRBD1 on 6 matching bases. The clonotype comes from a woman under 30 in good health and CMV-seronegative. The CDR3 region is CASSSYTGPTDTQYF. CDR3 DNA sequence: TGCGCCAGCAGCTCCTATACAGGGCCCACAGATACGCAGTATTTT.